Listed here are 14 T cell receptor beta chains from one sample, sequenced in a study of read filtering for tumor transcriptome and immune sequencing. Molecular barcoded adaptors covering alpha/delta and beta/gamma chains were used on approximately 400 ng RNA. TCRdb itself ran the reads through MiXCR, one entry per CDR3 protein. The sample yields some 41,000 distinct CDR3 sequences, over 9.5% seen once. Sequencing was carried out using a population of CD138-negative cells sorted from bone marrow. These receptors all stem from a donor aged 40 or older with multiple myeloma.

Many counts were recorded for this clonotype. The rearrangement links TRBV20-1 to TRBJ2-3, with TRBD2 identical over 11 bases. CDR3 length: 16 amino acids. The trim removed 5 bases at V and 3 bases at J, leaving 10 bases unmatched. Germline CDR1 is DFQATT and CDR2 is SNEGSKA (reference sequence). The CDR3 DNA reads TGCAGTGCTGCCTCACTAGCGGGGGACCTAACAGATACGCAGTATTTT. Translated: CSAASLAGDLTDTQYF.

This clonotype was seen at least ten times. The chain employs TRBV29-1 and TRBJ2-1; 9 bases match TRBD2. Germline V lookup: CDR1 SQVTM, CDR2 ANQGSEA. V gave up 2 bases and J gave up 3 bases; unmatched junction bases: 5. The CDR3 is 15 amino acids. The CDR3 nucleotides are TGCAGCGTTGAACGCGGGGGGGGGCTCTACAATGAGCAGTTCTTC. It codes for CSVERGGGLYNEQFF.

Points on this clonotype: The conserved closing phenylalanine or tryptophan is absent in this CDR3, likely reflecting a read error. The J gene is TRBJ2-1, the V gene TRBV7-2; possible D gene TRBD1, 6 bases. The CDR3 runs to 13 residues. Germline CDR1 and CDR2: SGHTA and FQGNSA. The V end lost 1 base, the J end lost 10 bases, and 11 bases lay between the germline ends. The CDR3 sequence: CASSLGGTNEQFL. The CDR3 DNA reads TGTGCCAGCAGCTTAGGAGGGACAAACGAGCAGTTCCTC.

This clonotype has ten or more counts. The chain employs TRBV7-2 and TRBJ2-7; 7 bases line up with TRBD2. The germline gives CDR1 SGHTA, CDR2 FQGNSA. This CDR3 contains 14 residues. Unmatched junction bases numbered 6, after V lost 5 bases and J lost 2 bases. CDR3 in DNA: TGTGCCAGCAGCCCAGCGGGGTCCACCTACGAGCAGTACTTC. Translation gives CASSPAGSTYEQYF.

This clonotype was found many times. The CDR3 region has the DNA TGCGCCAGCAGGAGGGGACAGGGGGCTGGCGGGGAGCTGTTTTTT. Translation gives CASRRGQGAGGELFF. The chain links TRBV10-2 to TRBJ2-2; TRBD1 matches 12 bases. Germline V gives CDR1 WSHSY, CDR2 SAAADI. There are 15 residues in the CDR3. V lost 6 bases to trimming and J lost 7 bases; unmatched junction nucleotides: 6.

This clonotype was seen a few times. Here the CDR3 omits its conserved ending phenylalanine or tryptophan, so a read error is the likely source. No DNA is shown, since the ends of the CDR3 on it are uncertain; the CDR3 is the one TCRdb lists. The CDR3 loop is CASSLTDGAYERYL. The chain couples TRBV11-3 to TRBJ2-7. The CDR3 totals 14 residues, both ends included. Germline CDR1 and CDR2: SGHNT and YENEEA.

Remarks on this clonotype: Possible read error: a much larger clone is one base away. The chain joins TRBV18 to TRBJ1-5, with 7 bases aligning to TRBD1. This CDR3 comprises 15 residues. After removal of 3 bases from V and 7 bases from J, the junction contained 9 bases not matched to a gene. Germline lookup yields CDR1 KGHSH and CDR2 LQKENI. The CDR3 region has the DNA TGTGCCAGCTCACCCTCACAGGGGCGCGGCCAGCCCCAGCATTTT. Protein: CASSPSQGRGQPQHF.

The table lists this clonotype with a few counts. The rearrangement uses TRBV4-1 and TRBJ2-3; 7 bases are shared with TRBD1. V was clipped by 4 bases and J by 6 bases; unmatched bases: 1. The CDR3 spans 12 residues. Germline V gene lookup returns CDR1 MGHRA and CDR2 YSYEKL. For the CDR3, the DNA is TGCGCCAGCAGCCCGACAGGGGATACGCAGTATTTT. As protein: CASSPTGDTQYF.

This clonotype has a count of ten or more. The rearrangement uses TRBV29-1 and TRBJ2-3, with unresolved D. V was cut by 7 bases and J by 4 bases, with 12 bases left in between. CDR3 length: 12 amino acids. From germline, CDR1 is SQVTM and CDR2 ANQGSEA. Here the CDR3 reads CSATILPDTQYF. The DNA for the CDR3 is TGCAGCGCCACCATACTCCCAGATACGCAGTATTTT.

This clonotype was picked up many times. The chain uses TRBV27 and TRBJ2-7; no definite D call. The CDR3 has 12 amino acids. Germline values: CDR1 MNHEY, CDR2 SMNVEV (reference sequence). Between the trimmed V and J ends, which lost 6 bases and 0 bases, there was a span of 6 bases. CDR3 protein: CASRGNSYEQYF. Here the CDR3 DNA reads TGTGCCAGCAGGGGCAACTCCTACGAGCAGTACTTC.

The table lists this clonotype with many counts. This chain uses TRBV2 with TRBJ2-5; 7 bases match TRBD2. Germline lookup yields CDR1 SNHLY and CDR2 FYNNEI. The CDR3 consists of 14 residues. V lost 7 bases and J lost 4; bases outside the gene matches: 9. Written as DNA, the CDR3 is TGTGCCAGCACCGGGGACCGGGGGGTAGAGACCCAGTACTTC. Encoded protein: CASTGDRGVETQYF.

This clonotype was counted many times. The V and J genes are TRBV12-2 and TRBJ2-4; TRBD2 was called by the table and not checked on the DNA. TRBV12-2 is termed a pseudogene. The CDR3 contains 16 residues. DNA for the CDR3: TGTGCAAGTCGCTTAGGGGCCCCGACGGCCAAAAACATTCAGTACTTC. As protein: CASRLGAPTAKNIQYF.

A note on this clonotype: The CDR3 does not end in the conserved phenylalanine or tryptophan, so this is likely a read error. The chain combines TRBV29-1 with TRBJ2-1, with a possible D match to TRBD2 (7 bases). This CDR3 spans 14 amino acids. Germline V lookup: CDR1 SQVTM, CDR2 ANQGSEA. The CDR3 nucleotides read TGCAGCGTGAGGAGGGGGGGGTCCTTCAATGAGCAGTTCTCC. This encodes CSVRRGGSFNEQFS.

This clonotype was recorded many times. The chain is built from TRBV20-1 and TRBJ2-5; no reliable D call. This CDR3 region has 14 residues. Trimming took off 6 bases at V and 9 bases at J, with 23 bases between the two ends. From germline, CDR1 is DFQATT and CDR2 SNEGSKA (reference sequence). CDR3 nucleotides: TGCAGTGCCCAGAGGCCCGACCCGACCAGGCCCCAGTACTTC. Translating it yields CSAQRPDPTRPQYF.